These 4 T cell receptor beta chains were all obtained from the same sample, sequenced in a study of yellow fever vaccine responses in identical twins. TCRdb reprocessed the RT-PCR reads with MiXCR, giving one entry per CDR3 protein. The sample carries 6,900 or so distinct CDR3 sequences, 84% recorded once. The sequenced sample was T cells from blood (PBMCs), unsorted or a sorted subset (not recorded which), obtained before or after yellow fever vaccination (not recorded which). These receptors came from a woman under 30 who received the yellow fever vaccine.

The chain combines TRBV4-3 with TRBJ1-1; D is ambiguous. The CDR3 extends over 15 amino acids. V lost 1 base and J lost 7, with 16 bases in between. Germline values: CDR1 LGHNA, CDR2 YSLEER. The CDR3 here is CASSQGNDGSHEAFF. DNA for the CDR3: TGCGCCAGCAGCCAAGGAAATGACGGCTCTCATGAAGCTTTCTTT.

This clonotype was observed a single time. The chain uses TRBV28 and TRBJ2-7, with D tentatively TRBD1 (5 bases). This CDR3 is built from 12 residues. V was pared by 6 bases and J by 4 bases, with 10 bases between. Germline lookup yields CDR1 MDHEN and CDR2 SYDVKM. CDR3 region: CASSHNRYEQYF. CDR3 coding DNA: TGTGCCAGCAGCCACAACAGGTACGAGCAGTACTTC.

The CDR3 protein is CSVPIAGGDNEQFF. Written as DNA, the CDR3 is TGCAGCGTTCCTATAGCGGGAGGGGACAATGAGCAGTTCTTC. V is TRBV29-1 and J is TRBJ2-1, with TRBD2 identical over 11 bases. With 5 bases clipped from V and 5 bases from J, the junction kept 5 bases outside the gene matches. Germline values: CDR1 SQVTM, CDR2 ANQGSEA. This CDR3 is built from 14 residues.

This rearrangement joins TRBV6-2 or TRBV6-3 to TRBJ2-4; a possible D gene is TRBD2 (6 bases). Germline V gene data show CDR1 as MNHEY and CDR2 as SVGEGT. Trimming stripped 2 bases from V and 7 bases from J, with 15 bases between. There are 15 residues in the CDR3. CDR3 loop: CASSYGTESGNIQYF. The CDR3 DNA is TGTGCCAGCAGTTACGGGACTGAGAGTGGGAACATTCAGTACTTC.